A single sample is the source of the 15 T cell receptor beta chains below, sequenced in a study of CD8 T cells in Susac syndrome. When the RNA was reverse transcribed, random hexamers were used with an input of about 0.5 to 1 ug. TCRdb analysed the immunoSEQ multiplex PCR reads with MiXCR anew, one entry per CDR3 protein. This table has about 200,000 distinct CDR3 sequences, 90% to 95% appearing once. Input material: CD4+ T cells from PBMCs. These TCRs come from a human donor in good health.

V gene TRBV20-1 combines with J gene TRBJ1-2; TRBD1 agrees at 9 bases. The length of the CDR3 is 14 residues. Germline trimming cut 6 bases from V and 3 bases from J; bases unmatched to any gene: 8. Germline V gene sequence: CDR1 DFQATT, CDR2 SNEGSKA (reference sequence). CDR3 residues: CSATGQGIYYGYTF. The CDR3 nucleotides read TGCAGTGCAACCGGACAGGGGATTTACTATGGCTACACCTTC.

This chain connects TRBV9 to TRBJ2-7; 7 bases align to TRBD2. The length of the CDR3 is 14 residues. Per germline, CDR1 SGDLS and CDR2 YYNGEE. Trimming cost V 4 bases and J 7 bases; bases outside gene matches: 11. CDR3 sequence reads: CASSPSEWRGEQYF. The CDR3 DNA reads TGTGCCAGCAGCCCCTCGGAGTGGCGGGGGGAGCAGTACTTC.

The rearrangement joins TRBV4-3 to TRBJ1-6; D remains unclear. The CDR3 has 14 residues. V lost 4 bases to trimming and J lost 14 bases, with 18 bases between them. The germline V gene encodes CDR1 LGHNA and CDR2 YSLEER. CDR3 region: CASSPTAGVKALHF. CDR3 bases: TGCGCCAGCAGCCCCACGGCCGGGGTGAAGGCCCTCCACTTT.

The genes are TRBV13 and TRBJ2-7, with D uncertain. Germline lookup yields CDR1 PRHDT and CDR2 FYEKMQ (reference sequence). The CDR3 spans 12 residues. V lost 5 bases and J lost 3, with 8 bases in between. The CDR3 DNA sequence: TGTGCCAGCAGCCTCAGACACTACGAGCAGTACTTC. Protein product: CASSLRHYEQYF.

This chain uses TRBV11-1 with TRBJ2-7; D unresolved. V was clipped by 1 base and J by 4 bases, with 11 bases between them. The V gene's germline CDR1 is SGHAT and CDR2 FQDESV (reference sequence). This CDR3 has 14 amino acids. The CDR3 bases are TGTGCCAGCAGCTTAGATAAGGGTTTGTACGAGCAGTACGTC. Translating gives CASSLDKGLYEQYV.

This clonotype was observed a single time. The chain recombines TRBV5-1 with TRBJ1-1; D not resolved. Germline CDR1 reads SGHRS; CDR2 reads YFSETQ. The CDR3 has 14 amino acids. The V end lost 4 bases, the J end lost 0 bases, and 10 bases lay between the germline ends. CDR3: CASSDRHLNTEAFF. Here the CDR3 DNA reads TGCGCCAGCAGCGATCGACACTTGAACACTGAAGCTTTCTTT.

The genes are TRBV18 and TRBJ1-6, with no clear D. The length of the CDR3 is 16 residues. Trimming pared 1 base from V and 9 bases from J, leaving 16 bases between. Germline CDR1 KGHSH, CDR2 LQKENI. CDR3 sequence reads: CASSPRAYPFGSPLHF. The CDR3 nucleotides read TGTGCCAGCTCACCACGAGCATACCCGTTTGGTTCACCCCTCCACTTT.

The J gene is TRBJ2-4, the V gene TRBV28; D unclear. The CDR3 loop spans 13 amino acids. Germline V lookup: CDR1 MDHEN, CDR2 SYDVKM. Trimming removed 8 bases from V and 6 bases from J, with 14 bases in between. The DNA for the CDR3 is TGTGCCAGCTCCTGGGCAGGAGCAAACATTCAGTACTTC. It encodes CASSWAGANIQYF.

The J gene is TRBJ2-7, the V gene TRBV4-3; 14 bases map to TRBD2. This CDR3 region has 17 residues. The germline CDR1 and CDR2 sequences are LGHNA and YSLEER. V was clipped by 3 bases and J by 2 bases; unmatched bases: 6. The CDR3 DNA is TGCGCCAGCAGCCAGGGGACTAGCGGGGGTTACCCCTACGAGCAGTACTTC. It is translated as CASSQGTSGGYPYEQYF.

The CDR3 DNA sequence: TGCAGTGCTAGAGATCGAAGGTGGGCGGACGAGCAGTACTTC. It encodes CSARDRRWADEQYF. The gene calls are TRBV20-1 and TRBJ2-7; the D is unclear. With 0 bases removed from V and 5 bases from J, the gap between germline ends came to 14 bases. Germline CDR1 and CDR2: DFQATT and SNEGSKA (reference sequence). The length of the CDR3 is 14 residues.

This clonotype came up once. The genes are TRBV19 and TRBJ1-1, with a possible D match to TRBD1 (5 bases). Trimming cost V 7 bases and J 1 base, with 13 bases left between them. Germline V gene data show CDR1 as LNHDA and CDR2 as SQIVND (reference sequence). CDR3 length equals 14 residues. In DNA form, the CDR3 reads TGTGCCAGTACTCAGGGAACCCAGAACACTGAAGCTTTCTTT. Translating it yields CASTQGTQNTEAFF. Full variable domain (missing parts from reference TRBV19 and TRBJ1-1): DGGITQSPKYLFRKEGQNVTLSCEQNLNHDAMYWYRQDPGQGLRLIYYSQIVNDFQKGDIAEGYSVSREKKESFPLTVTSAQKNPTAFYLCASTQGTQNTEAFFGQGTRLTVV.

The rearrangement links TRBV19 to TRBJ1-5, with TRBD1 matching 10 bases. CDR3 length: 15 residues. V shed 4 bases, J shed 5 bases, and the junction held 5 bases outside the gene matches. CDR1 is LNHDA, CDR2 SQIVND, per germline (reference sequence). The CDR3 sequence: CASSTTGGGDQPQHF. DNA for the CDR3: TGTGCCAGTAGTACGACAGGGGGCGGGGATCAGCCCCAGCATTTT.

The rearrangement joins TRBV12-5 to TRBJ2-7; D might be TRBD2 (5 bases). The germline gives CDR1 LGHNT, CDR2 FRNRAP. The CDR3 is 12 amino acids. Trimming left V 6 bases short and J 8 bases short, with 14 bases between. The DNA for the CDR3 is TGTGCTAGTGGCCCGACGGGGAACAAGCAGTACTTC. Protein product: CASGPTGNKQYF.

The V gene is TRBV14, the J gene TRBJ2-7; either TRBD1 or TRBD2 may supply D (5 bases each). The germline CDR1 and CDR2 sequences are SGHDN and FVKESK. This CDR3 is 17 amino acids long. Trimming took 4 bases from V and 6 from J, leaving 25 bases between them. The CDR3 DNA is TGTGCCAGCAGCCCGCTCGGGCGGGTCGGGACCTACTTCGAGCAGTACTTC. This encodes CASSPLGRVGTYFEQYF.

This clonotype was counted once. This chain links TRBV10-3 with TRBJ2-7; 8 bases align to TRBD1. The length of the CDR3 is 13 residues. V lost 4 bases and J lost 5; bases outside the gene matches: 4. Germline-derived CDR1 and CDR2 are ENHRY and SYGVKD. In DNA form, the CDR3 reads TGTGCCATCAGTGGACAGGGGAGGCACGAGCAGTACTTC. This sequence encodes CAISGQGRHEQYF.